Following are 29 T cell receptor beta chains from one sample sequenced in a study of T cells in women clearing cervical HPV infection. Method: immunoSEQ multiplex PCR; TCRdb's copy keeps in-frame clones and lacks some. Here the sample table reports over 20,000 clones. Sequencing input: blood buffy coat. The receptors stem from a woman aged 18 to 75 with a cervical HPV16 infection that either progressed to CIN3+ or cleared (not recorded which).

As to this clone: The read gets to within 3 residues of the CDR3 end, and the germline J gene fills in the rest. The V gene is TRBV18, the J gene TRBJ2-5; maybe TRBD1 (6 bases). Germline V gives CDR1 KGHSH, CDR2 LQKENI. Trimming cost V 6 bases and J 2 bases, with 16 bases left between them. There are 15 residues in the CDR3. The CDR3 spells CASSPTQGKQETQYF. CDR3 bases read: TGTGCCAGCTCCCCAACCCAGGGGAAACAAGAGACC.

Concerning this clone: The DNA ends 3 residues before the CDR3 does, and the rest of the CDR3 is filled in from the germline J gene. The gene calls are TRBV18 and TRBJ2-1; D is unresolved. Trimming pared 3 bases from V and 5 bases from J, leaving 5 bases between. CDR1 KGHSH and CDR2 LQKENI come from the germline V gene. CDR3 length equals 12 residues. CDR3: CASSPVNNEQFF. The sequenced CDR3 bases are TGTGCCAGCTCACCCGTAAACAATGAG.

Comment on this clone: The read is 3 residues too short to cover the CDR3 end, so that end is filled in from the germline J gene. The chain links TRBV6-7 to TRBJ2-7, with 12 bases matching TRBD2. TRBV6-7 is filed as an ORF, its function uncertain. CDR3 length: 15 amino acids. V shed 5 bases, J shed 4 bases, and the junction held 6 bases outside the gene matches. This CDR3 reads CASSRRTSGNYEQYF. The DNA read from the CDR3 is TGTGCCAGCAGTCGAAGGACTAGCGGGAATTACGAG.

CDR3: CASSGDAVGELFF. The part of the CDR3 DNA that was read is TGCGCCAGCAGCGGAGATGCGGTTGGGGAG. The chain recombines TRBV5-1 with TRBJ2-2; D is undetermined. The read ends 3 residues before the CDR3 terminus; that terminus is restored from the germline J gene. The CDR3 spans 13 residues. CDR1 and CDR2 from the germline V gene are SGHRS and YFSETQ. Trimming shortened V by 4 bases and J by 8 bases, and 12 bases separated the two germline ends.

In the case of this clone: The germline gene is not matched at one end of the junction; a read error may be the cause. The read ends 3 residues before the CDR3 terminus; that terminus is restored from the germline J gene. J is TRBJ2-1 and V is TRBV2; 8 bases map to TRBD2. The germline V gene has CDR1 SNHLY and CDR2 FYNNEI. This CDR3 spans 14 amino acids. Here the CDR3 reads CAGSEGTRHNEQFF. The sequenced part of the CDR3 DNA is TGTGCCGGCAGTGAAGGGACTAGGCACAATGAG.

Of note for this clone: The read ends 3 residues shy of where the CDR3 ends; the end is completed using the germline J gene. The V and J genes are TRBV30 and TRBJ2-5; tentatively, D is TRBD2 (7 bases). V lost 5 bases to trimming and J lost 4 bases, with 14 bases between them. CDR1 is GTSNPN, CDR2 SVGIG, per germline (reference sequence). This CDR3 contains 13 residues. This CDR3 is CAWETRGGETQYF. CDR3 DNA (partial): TGTGCCTGGGAGACTAGGGGGGGAGAGACC.

Notes on this clone: The sequenced fragment ends 3 residues before the CDR3 boundary, so the rest is inferred from the germline J gene. This chain links TRBV6-2 or TRBV6-3 with TRBJ2-3; 8 bases match TRBD1. The CDR3 extends over 15 amino acids. Germline lookup yields CDR1 MNHEY and CDR2 SVGEGT. The ends lost 5 bases at V and 3 bases at J; junction bases unmatched: 7. The DNA read from the CDR3 is TGTGCCAGCAGTGGACAGGGTCTTTCAACAGATACG. Its protein product is CASSGQGLSTDT. The whole CDR3 protein reads CASSGQGLSTDTQYF.

The covered CDR3 bases are TGTGCCAGTAGCAACTACAGGGGGTCCTATGGT. As protein: CASSNYRGSYG. The whole CDR3 protein reads CASSNYRGSYGQYF. The genes are TRBV19 and TRBJ2-4, with 8 bases identical to TRBD1. The CDR3 end falls 3 residues outside the read, so it is completed with the germline J gene. The germline V gene has CDR1 LNHDA and CDR2 SQIVND (reference sequence). The CDR3 contains 14 residues.

As concerns this clone: The CDR3 extends 3 residues past the end of the read, so its final part is completed from the germline J gene. V gene TRBV11-3 combines with J gene TRBJ2-7; TRBD2 matches at 8 bases. Per the germline V gene, CDR1 is SGHNT and CDR2 is YENEEA. The V segment lost 6 bases and the J segment 4 bases; nucleotides outside the gene matches: 8. The CDR3 contains 14 residues. This CDR3 reads CASSFHSGKYEQYF. CDR3 DNA, as far as it was read: TGTGCCAGCAGTTTCCATAGCGGGAAATACGAG. Filled out from reference TRBV11-3 and TRBJ2-7, the complete variable domain reads EAGVVQSPRYKIIEKKQPVAFWCNPISGHNTLYWYLQNLGQGPELLIRYENEEAVDDSQLPKDRFSAERLKGVDSTLKIQPAELGDSAVYLCASSFHSGKYEQYFGPGTRLTVT.

Comment on this clone: The read comes to an end 3 residues before the CDR3 does, leaving the germline J gene to fill in the end. The chain has TRBV20-1 and TRBJ2-7, with TRBD2 matching 11 bases. V was pared by 5 bases and J by 5 bases, with 8 bases of the junction left unmatched. Germline V CDR1 and CDR2: DFQATT, SNEGSKA (reference sequence). This CDR3 region has 14 residues. The part of the CDR3 DNA that was read is TGCAGTGCTCCGACTAGCGGGGCGTTTCACGAG. It yields the protein CSAPTSGAFHE. The complete CDR3 sequence is CSAPTSGAFHEQYF.

On this clone itself: Read data end 3 residues before the CDR3 end; the end is taken from the germline J gene. J is TRBJ1-2 and V is TRBV7-2; 9 bases align to TRBD1. The CDR3 is 14 residues long. Looked up from germline, CDR1 is SGHTA and CDR2 is FQGNSA. Trimming removed 5 bases from V and 4 bases from J; junction bases left unmatched: 5. CDR3 region: CASSQTGGSYGYTF. The part of the CDR3 DNA that was read is TGTGCCAGCAGCCAGACAGGGGGATCCTATGGC.

Remarks on this clone: Read coverage stops 3 residues before the CDR3 terminus; the germline J gene supplies the remainder. V gene TRBV11-2 combines with J gene TRBJ2-6, with D perhaps TRBD2 (5 bases). This CDR3 has 15 residues. Trimming took 1 base from V and 2 from J, leaving 6 bases between them. Germline loops: CDR1 SGHAT, CDR2 FQNNGV. The DNA read from the CDR3 is TGTGCCAGCAGCTTAGTGAGGGCTGGGGCCAACGTC. This encodes CASSLVRAGANV. The full CDR3 protein is CASSLVRAGANVLTF.

A note on this clone: The sequence runs out 3 residues before the end of the CDR3; the remainder is reconstructed from the germline J gene. The chain links TRBV30 to TRBJ1-1; maybe TRBD1 (6 bases). Deletions cut 2 bases from V and 0 bases from J, with 16 bases between. The CDR3 totals 16 residues. The germline V gene encodes CDR1 GTSNPN and CDR2 SVGIG (reference sequence). The chain's CDR3 is CAWSPSRGGLNTEAFF. Partial CDR3 DNA: TGTGCCTGGAGTCCCTCCAGAGGGGGTTTGAACACTGAA.

As regards this clone: The CDR3 end is not reached by the read, which stops 3 residues before it; the germline J gene fills it in. The genes are TRBV19 and TRBJ2-1, with 14 bases lining up with TRBD2. The J segment lost 7 bases and the V segment lost 8 bases, leaving 7 bases of the junction unmatched. CDR1 and CDR2 (germline): LNHDA, SQIVND (reference sequence). CDR3 length: 15 residues. This CDR3 reads CASRPTSGRANEQFF. CDR3 bases read: TGTGCCAGTCGACCGACTAGCGGGAGGGCTAATGAG.

Regarding this clone: The CDR3 extends 3 residues past the end of the read, so its final part is completed from the germline J gene. The rearrangement links TRBV20-1 to TRBJ2-5, with 9 nucleotides matching TRBD2. Germline assignment: CDR1 DFQATT and CDR2 SNEGSKA (reference sequence). The CDR3 extends over 13 amino acids. V lost 7 bases to trimming and J lost 4 bases; unmatched junction nucleotides: 7. The DNA read from the CDR3 is TGCAGTGGACGTGGCGGGGGGGTAGAGACC. As protein: CSGRGGGVET. From start to end, the CDR3 is CSGRGGGVETQYF.

Note on this clone: The read falls 3 residues short of the CDR3 end, and the missing part is taken from the germline J gene. The V call is TRBV30, the J call TRBJ1-2; TRBD1 might be the D (6 bases). The germline V gene encodes CDR1 GTSNPN and CDR2 SVGIG (reference sequence). V dropped 0 bases and J dropped 5 bases, with 13 bases sitting between them. This CDR3 is built from 14 residues. The sequenced CDR3 bases are TGTGCCTGGAGTGTCCGGGGGGCACTTTATGGC. The encoded protein is CAWSVRGALYG. The whole CDR3 sequence is CAWSVRGALYGYTF.

Concerning this clone itself: The CDR3 end falls 3 residues outside the read, so it is completed with the germline J gene. The rearrangement joins TRBV12-3 or TRBV12-4 to TRBJ2-1, with 8 positions matching TRBD2. The CDR3 runs 15 residues. Trimming at V came to 6 bases and at J to 2 bases, leaving 6 bases not matched to a gene. This chain's CDR3 is CASSPSGGTYNEQFF. CDR3 DNA (partial): TGTGCCAGCAGCCCGAGCGGGGGCACCTACAATGAG.

On this clone: With the read ending 3 residues before the CDR3 end, the germline J gene is used to fill in that end. The chain recombines TRBV7-3 with TRBJ2-5; possibly TRBD2 for D (6 bases). V shed 5 bases and J shed 5 bases, with 18 bases lying between them. The CDR3 runs to 15 residues. Germline CDR1 is SGHTA and CDR2 is FQGTGA. The CDR3 sequence: CASSPGVSSVETQYF. Incomplete CDR3 DNA: TGTGCCAGCAGCCCCGGGGTTTCTAGCGTGGAGACC.

Remarks on this clone: Sequencing ends 3 residues short of the CDR3 end; the germline J gene provides the rest. V is TRBV2 and J is TRBJ2-6; D is ambiguous. Trimming stripped 6 bases from V and 1 base from J, with 13 bases between. Germline-derived CDR1 and CDR2 are SNHLY and FYNNEI. The CDR3 runs to 16 residues. The CDR3 DNA, read in part, is TGTGCCAGCAGAACCACTGGCAGGTCTGGGGCCAACGTC. Encoded protein: CASRTTGRSGANV. The entire CDR3 is CASRTTGRSGANVLTF.

As concerns this clone: Read data end 3 residues before the CDR3 end; the end is taken from the germline J gene. The gene calls are TRBV5-1 and TRBJ2-7; 8 bases match TRBD2. Germline V lookup: CDR1 SGHRS, CDR2 YFSETQ. The CDR3 length is 17 residues. V shed 3 bases and J 5 bases; nucleotides not matched to a gene: 16. The CDR3 DNA, read in part, is TGCGCCAGCAGCTCAACAATTAGCGGGAAGGTGAGGAACGAG. It encodes CASSSTISGKVRNE. The whole CDR3 protein is CASSSTISGKVRNEQYF. The variable domain in full, with the rest retrieved from reference TRBV5-1 and TRBJ2-7, is KAGVTQTPRYLIKTRGQQVTLSCSPISGHRSVSWYQQTPGQGLQFLFEYFSETQRNKGNFPGRFSGRQFSNSRSEMNVSTLELGDSALYLCASSSTISGKVRNEQYFGPGTRLTVT.

Concerning this clone itself: The read halts 3 residues ahead of the CDR3 end, with the missing end drawn from the germline J gene. The gene calls are TRBV6-2 or TRBV6-3 and TRBJ2-1; D call uncertain. CDR1 and CDR2 from the germline V gene are MNHEY and SVGEGT. The CDR3 is 16 amino acids. Trimming left V 5 bases short and J 0 bases short, with 14 bases between. CDR3 DNA, as far as it was read: TGTGCCAGCAGTCGAGAACTCCCCGGCTCCTACAATGAG. Amino acid sequence: CASSRELPGSYNE. The CDR3 as a whole reads CASSRELPGSYNEQFF.

To note about this clone: The read terminates 3 residues ahead of where the CDR3 ends, so the germline J gene completes it. The chain uses TRBV30 and TRBJ1-2; 9 positions match TRBD1. This CDR3 contains 15 residues. Per germline, CDR1 GTSNPN and CDR2 SVGIG (reference sequence). The V gene end was trimmed by 5 bases and the J gene end by 6 bases; junction bases not matched to a gene: 13. The CDR3 here is CAWGGIPGQGDGYTF. CDR3 DNA (partial): TGTGCCTGGGGGGGAATTCCGGGACAGGGTGATGGC.

As to this clone: The observed sequence ends 3 residues before the CDR3 terminus, with the missing tail filled in from the germline J gene. The chain uses TRBV7-2 and TRBJ2-1; TRBD2 matches at 7 bases. In germline, CDR1 is SGHTA, CDR2 FQGNSA. The CDR3 is 15 residues long. V was pared by 5 bases and J by 5 bases, with 9 bases of the junction left unmatched. This CDR3 reads CASSKARDYNNEQFF. The sequenced CDR3 bases are TGTGCCAGCAGCAAAGCCCGGGACTATAACAATGAG. Full variable domain (remainder filled in from reference TRBV7-2 and TRBJ2-1): GAGVSQSPSNKVTEKGKDVELRCDPISGHTALYWYRQSLGQGLEFLIYFQGNSAPDKSGLPSDRFSAERTGGSVSTLTIQRTQQEDSAVYLCASSKARDYNNEQFFGPGTRLTVL.

A remark on this clone: The read ends 3 residues before the CDR3 terminus; that terminus is restored from the germline J gene. The V call is TRBV5-1, the J call TRBJ2-3; tentatively, D is TRBD1 or TRBD2 (6 bases each). Germline V gene sequence: CDR1 SGHRS, CDR2 YFSETQ. CDR3 length equals 14 residues. The V end lost 4 bases, the J end lost 6 bases, and 15 bases lay between the germline ends. Incomplete CDR3 DNA: TGCGCCAGCAGCGCGGGACAAACGGACGATACG. Translated, it gives CASSAGQTDDT. In full, the CDR3 reads CASSAGQTDDTQYF.

Concerning this clone: The read ends 3 residues early relative to the CDR3; the germline J gene fills the gap. The J gene is TRBJ1-5, the V gene TRBV10-1; D might be TRBD1 (6 bases). CDR1 WNHNN and CDR2 SYGVQD come from the germline V gene (reference sequence). The CDR3 is 13 amino acids. CDR3 bases read: TGCGCCAGCAGTGAGTCGGCGGGGGCACCC. Amino acids: CASSESAGAP. The CDR3 in its entirety is CASSESAGAPQHF.

For this clone: The DNA ends 3 residues before the CDR3 does, and the rest of the CDR3 is filled in from the germline J gene. The chain combines TRBV12-3 or TRBV12-4 with TRBJ2-5; 13 nucleotides match TRBD2. CDR3 size: 16 residues. V shed 5 bases, J shed 5 bases, and the junction held 8 bases outside the gene matches. The chain's CDR3 is CASSPRTSGSVETQYF. The sequenced part of the CDR3 DNA is TGTGCCAGCAGTCCCCGGACTAGCGGGAGCGTCGAGACC.

Concerning this clone itself: The read falls 3 residues short of the CDR3 end, and the missing part is taken from the germline J gene. This sequence joins TRBV7-9 and TRBJ1-1; D may be TRBD1 (5 bases). V lost 2 bases, J lost 1 base, and 8 bases lay in between. Germline CDR1 and CDR2: SEHNR and FQNEAQ (reference sequence). The CDR3 loop spans 14 amino acids. CDR3 residues: CASSLLRGNTEAFF. Incomplete CDR3 DNA: TGTGCCAGCAGCTTATTAAGGGGGAACACTGAA.

To note about this clone: The CDR3 is cut off 3 residues early in the read; its end comes from the germline J gene. The chain employs TRBV29-1 and TRBJ1-1, with 9 bases fitting TRBD1. The germline V gene encodes CDR1 SQVTM and CDR2 ANQGSEA. V shed 6 bases, J shed 6 bases, and the junction held 11 bases outside the gene matches. The CDR3 has 14 amino acids. The part of the CDR3 DNA that was read is TGCAGCGTGTACTTAGGGACAGGGTTTCCTGAA. Its translation: CSVYLGTGFPE. From start to end, the CDR3 is CSVYLGTGFPEAFF.

Partial CDR3 DNA: TGTGCCTCTAGGGGCCCAGGGGTCGGGAACACTGAA. Translating gives CASRGPGVGNTE. The complete CDR3 reads CASRGPGVGNTEAFF. The rearrangement joins TRBV19 to TRBJ1-1; tentative D call: TRBD1 (6 bases). The read gets to within 3 residues of the CDR3 end, and the germline J gene fills in the rest. The CDR3 totals 15 residues. CDR1 is LNHDA, CDR2 SQIVND, per germline (reference sequence). Between the trimmed V and J ends, which lost 11 bases and 1 base, there was a span of 20 bases.